Following are 10 T cell receptor beta chains from one sample sequenced in a study of T-cell reconstitution after alpha-beta-depleted transplantation in children. Preparing the TCRbeta library involved the use of unique molecular identifiers. Each CDR3 protein gets one entry after TCRdb re-called the PCR reads with MiXCR. Of 100,000 to 150,000 distinct CDR3 sequences listed, 23% are singletons. Sequencing used PBMCs, mostly from graft donor cells, obtained 180 days after TCRalphabeta/CD19-depleted stem cell transplant. The receptors stem from a male patient aged 2 to 9 who had a stem cell transplant for chronic granulomatous disease, so the T cells may come from the graft donor.

The chain couples TRBV29-1 to TRBJ1-3; no reliable D call. Germline loops: CDR1 SQVTM, CDR2 ANQGSEA. V lost 1 base, J lost 0 bases, and 7 bases lay in between. CDR3 size: 14 residues. CDR3 in DNA: TGCAGCGTTGAAGGGCGGACCTCTGGAAACACCATATATTTT. Translating it yields CSVEGRTSGNTIYF.

In this sample, this clonotype turned up a few times. This sequence joins TRBV7-2 and TRBJ1-3; 9 bases line up with TRBD1. V was clipped by 5 bases and J by 0 bases; unmatched bases: 8. Germline loops: CDR1 SGHTA, CDR2 FQGNSA. This CDR3 region has 17 residues. CDR3 in amino acids: CASSRDRALFSGNTIYF. CDR3 in DNA: TGTGCCAGCAGCCGGGACAGGGCCCTCTTCTCTGGAAACACCATATATTTT.

In this sample, this clonotype turned up a few times. The rearrangement joins TRBV20-1 to TRBJ2-5, with D unclear. Per germline, CDR1 DFQATT and CDR2 SNEGSKA (reference sequence). Trimming removed 3 bases from V and 1 base from J, with 9 bases in between. The CDR3 contains 13 residues. The CDR3 is CSASPGRQETQYF. CDR3 DNA: TGCAGTGCTAGCCCGGGCCGCCAAGAGACCCAGTACTTC.

The rearrangement links TRBV20-1 to TRBJ2-1, with 7 bases lining up with TRBD2. There are 12 residues in the CDR3. The V gene's germline CDR1 is DFQATT and CDR2 SNEGSKA (reference sequence). V lost 6 bases, J lost 5 bases, and 4 bases stayed unmatched. The CDR3 here is CSATGLNNEQFF. CDR3 DNA: TGCAGTGCAACGGGACTAAACAATGAGCAGTTCTTC.

Only a few counts were recorded for this clonotype. The rearrangement uses TRBV12-3 or TRBV12-4 and TRBJ2-1, with a possible D match to TRBD2 (5 bases). This CDR3 comprises 13 residues. V was pared by 2 bases and J by 12 bases, with 14 bases between. This CDR3 is CASSLRLTSGQFF. In DNA, the CDR3 is TGTGCCAGCAGTTTAAGGCTCACTAGTGGGCAGTTCTTC.

V is TRBV28 and J is TRBJ2-7; maybe TRBD1 (5 bases). V lost 4 bases and J lost 4, with 23 bases in between. The V gene's germline CDR1 is MDHEN and CDR2 SYDVKM. The CDR3 length is 17 residues. CDR3 region: CASSSQWGSGGAYEQYF. The CDR3 bases are TGTGCCAGCAGTTCACAATGGGGCTCAGGTGGGGCTTACGAGCAGTACTTC.

The chain links TRBV27 to TRBJ1-2; a weak D match, TRBD1 (5 bases). Germline values: CDR1 MNHEY, CDR2 SMNVEV (reference sequence). The CDR3 spans 11 residues. Trimming removed 10 bases from V and 7 bases from J, with 13 bases in between. The CDR3 DNA follows: TGTGCCACCCGGGGGGGGTCTGGCTACACCTTC. Protein sequence: CATRGGSGYTF.

This clonotype was seen a few times. The rearrangement uses TRBV7-8 and TRBJ2-7, with 8 bases fitting TRBD1. The germline V gene has CDR1 SGHVS and CDR2 FQNEAQ. V was clipped by 8 bases and J by 0 bases; unmatched bases: 6. The CDR3 loop spans 14 amino acids. CDR3 sequence reads: CASRDRMSSYEQYF. The DNA of the CDR3 is TGTGCCAGCCGGGACAGGATGAGCTCCTACGAGCAGTACTTC.

The V gene is TRBV10-3, the J gene TRBJ2-2; a weak D match, TRBD1 (5 bases). The CDR3 is 12 residues long. Between the trimmed V and J ends, which lost 6 bases and 5 bases, there was a span of 7 bases. Germline-derived CDR1 and CDR2 are ENHRY and SYGVKD. The CDR3 nucleotides are TGTGCCATCAGGACAGTTACCGGGGAGCTGTTTTTT. Protein: CAIRTVTGELFF.

The chain links TRBV27 to TRBJ2-5, with TRBD1 identical over 8 bases. Trimming removed 5 bases from V and 5 bases from J; junction bases left unmatched: 10. The CDR3 runs 15 residues. CDR1 and CDR2 from the germline V gene are MNHEY and SMNVEV (reference sequence). This CDR3 is CASSPGQGRLETQYF. The CDR3 coding sequence is TGTGCCAGCAGTCCCGGACAGGGAAGGCTGGAGACCCAGTACTTC.